This T cell receptor beta chain was sequenced in a study of T cell repertoires in cytomegalovirus infection. Background on the study: An indication of both CMV infection and matching HLA type came from public TCR beta signatures. Study results and limitations: Cumulative frequency of public TCR beta families picked out carriers of CMV plus the relevant HLA. Predominance within the ex vivo response was attributable to HLA-C-restricted CMV-specific TCR beta clonotypes.

Germline CDR1 is LGHNA and CDR2 is YSLEER. This CDR3 is 17 amino acids long. V was pared by 2 bases and J by 7 bases, with 22 bases between. MiXCR, applied by TCRdb to the reads, yields one record per CDR3 protein. The sample includes 510,000 or so distinct CDR3 sequences, approximately 25% seen only once; the top ten take under 15%. In the case of this clonotype: Its specificity is not known.

The specimen was PBMCs. This chain joins TRBV4-3 and TRBJ2-3, with a weak D call TRBD2 (7 bases). This sequence was found in a human donor in good health (CMV status not recorded). Some clones in this sample may be carry-over from other donors' samples. CDR3 loop: CASSQSHGRGGPNTQYF. The CDR3 nucleotides are TGCGCCAGCAGCCAATCCCATGGAAGGGGGGGCCCAAATACGCAGTATTTT.